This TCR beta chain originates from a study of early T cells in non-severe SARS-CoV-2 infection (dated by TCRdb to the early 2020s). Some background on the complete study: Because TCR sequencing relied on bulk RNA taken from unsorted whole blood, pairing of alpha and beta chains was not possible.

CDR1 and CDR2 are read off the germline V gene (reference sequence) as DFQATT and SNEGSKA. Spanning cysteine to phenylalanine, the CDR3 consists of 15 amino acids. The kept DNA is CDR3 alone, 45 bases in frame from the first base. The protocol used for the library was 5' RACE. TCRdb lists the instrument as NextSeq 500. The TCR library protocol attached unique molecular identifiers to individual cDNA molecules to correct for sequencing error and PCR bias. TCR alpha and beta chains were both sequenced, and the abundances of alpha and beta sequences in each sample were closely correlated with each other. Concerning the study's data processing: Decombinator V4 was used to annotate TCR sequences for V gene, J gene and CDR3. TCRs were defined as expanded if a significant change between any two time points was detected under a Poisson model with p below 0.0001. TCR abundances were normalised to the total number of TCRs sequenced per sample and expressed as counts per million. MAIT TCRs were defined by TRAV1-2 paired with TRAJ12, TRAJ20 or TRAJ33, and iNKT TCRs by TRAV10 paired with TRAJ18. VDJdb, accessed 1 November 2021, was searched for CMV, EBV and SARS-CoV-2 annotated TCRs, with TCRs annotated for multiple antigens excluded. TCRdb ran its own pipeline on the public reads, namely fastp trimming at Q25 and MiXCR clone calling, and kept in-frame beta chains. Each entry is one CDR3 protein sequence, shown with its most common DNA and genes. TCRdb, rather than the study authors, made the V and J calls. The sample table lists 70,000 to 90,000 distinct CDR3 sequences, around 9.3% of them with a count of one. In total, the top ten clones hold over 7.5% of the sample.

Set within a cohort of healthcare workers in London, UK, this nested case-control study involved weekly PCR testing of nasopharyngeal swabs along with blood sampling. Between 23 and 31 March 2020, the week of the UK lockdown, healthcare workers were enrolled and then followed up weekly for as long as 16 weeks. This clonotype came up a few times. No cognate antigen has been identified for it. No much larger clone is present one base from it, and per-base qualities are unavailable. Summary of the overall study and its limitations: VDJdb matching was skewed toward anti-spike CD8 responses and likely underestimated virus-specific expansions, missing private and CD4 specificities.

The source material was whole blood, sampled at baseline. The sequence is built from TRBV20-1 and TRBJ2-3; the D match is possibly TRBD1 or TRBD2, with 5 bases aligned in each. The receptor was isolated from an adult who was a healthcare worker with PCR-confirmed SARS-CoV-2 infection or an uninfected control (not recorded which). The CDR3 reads CSAQADGTGTDTQYF. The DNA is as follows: TGCAGCGCCCAGGCGGACGGGACCGGCACAGATACGCAGTATTTT.